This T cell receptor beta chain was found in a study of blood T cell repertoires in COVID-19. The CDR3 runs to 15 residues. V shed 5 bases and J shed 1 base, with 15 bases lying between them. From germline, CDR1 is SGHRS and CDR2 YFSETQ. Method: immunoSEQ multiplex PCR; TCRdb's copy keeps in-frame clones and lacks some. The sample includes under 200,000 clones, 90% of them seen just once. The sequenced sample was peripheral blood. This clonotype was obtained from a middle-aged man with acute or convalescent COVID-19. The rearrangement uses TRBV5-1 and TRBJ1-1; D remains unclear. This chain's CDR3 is CASSLRGNGNTEAFF. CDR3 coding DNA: TGCGCCAGCAGTCTCAGAGGGAATGGGAACACTGAAGCTTTCTTT.